This T cell receptor (beta chain) was sequenced during a study of T cells in Graves' hyperthyroidism and ophthalmopathy. Study-level background: Peripheral blood sampling occurred at initial diagnosis, before any treatment.

RNA transcripts gave rise to amplified TCR beta CDR3 regions. First-round RT-PCR of the TCR CDR3 relied on the HTBI primer set. TCRdb re-called the multiplex PCR reads with MiXCR, one entry per CDR3 protein. This table has about 600,000 distinct CDR3 sequences, about 14% appearing once. This clonotype was seen more than once but under ten times. Looked up from germline, CDR1 is MNHEY and CDR2 is SVGAGI. The length of the CDR3 is 18 residues. Trimming took 2 bases from V and 8 from J; bases not matched to a gene: 17. Each person with ophthalmopathy scored at least 3 on the Clinical Activity Score, reached NOSPECS grade 4 or higher, and had been ill under 3 months. Fresh peripheral blood, 7.5 to 10 ml, was the source of the PBMCs.

The sequence was collected from a woman younger than 30 with Graves' ophthalmopathy. The J gene is TRBJ2-2, the V gene TRBV6-5; the match to TRBD1 covers 7 bases. Material for sequencing was blood. Here the CDR3 reads CASSYKGQTKSPGGELFF. DNA of the CDR3: TGTGCCAGCAGTTACAAGGGACAGACTAAATCCCCCGGGGGGGAGCTGTTTTTT.